This paragraph reports one T cell receptor beta chain. The sort gate was single viable CD3+CD4+CD8-CD45RO+ cells for memory CD4+ T cells. Assay used: immunoSEQ multiplex PCR; TCRdb lists only in-frame clones, some missing. The data hold about 64,000 clones, with about 74% observed a single time. This CDR3 is built from 14 residues. Germline CDR1 and CDR2: SGHRS and YFSETQ. Trimming removed 3 bases from V and 5 bases from J, with 14 bases in between. The entry originates in a study of memory CD4+ T cells and cytomegalovirus serostatus. This chain links TRBV5-1 with TRBJ2-5; either TRBD1 or TRBD2 may fit D (5 bases each). Sequenced input: memory CD4+ T cells from blood. The TCR sequence derives from an adult in good health and CMV-seronegative. The CDR3: CASSWGTGRETQYF. The CDR3 region has the DNA TGCGCCAGCAGCTGGGGGACCGGAAGGGAGACCCAGTACTTC.